A selection of T cell receptor beta chains follows, all from one sample in a study of regulatory T cells in long-lasting Graves disease. Each CDR3 protein is one row after TCRdb ran MiXCR on the multiplex PCR reads. The sample includes 600,000 to 800,000 distinct CDR3 sequences, 30% of them seen just once. The source material was peripheral blood mononuclear cells (PBMCs), sampled when the disease was refractory, from a patient treated with antithyroid drugs. The receptors were sampled from a female donor with Graves disease. Each CDR3 is given with its conserved first and last residue. The D gene is left open where the match is weak. Size is stated for part of the rows, as once, few or many counts, or as a class when the clone is expanded.

J,V,size,D,DNA,CDR3
TRBJ2-1,TRBV6-1,.,TRBD2,TGTGCCAGCTCCCGGGTTAGCGGGAGGGGAAGCTCCTACAATGAGCAGTTCTTC,CASSRVSGRGSSYNEQFF
TRBJ2-2,TRBV28,many,.,TGTGCCAGCCACAGAGCCCCAAACACCGGGGAGCTGTTTTTT,CASHRAPNTGELFF
TRBJ2-7,TRBV13,.,.,TGTGCCAGCAGCTTATTACAGGAGGTGTACGAGCAGTACTTC,CASSLLQEVYEQYF
TRBJ2-5,TRBV19,.,.,TGTGCCAGTAGTATCTTCCTAGCAGGGACCCAGTACTTC,CASSIFLAGTQYF
TRBJ1-1,TRBV3-1,few,.,TGTGCCAGCAGCCCCGGTTCAGGAGGCACTGAAGCTTTCTTT,CASSPGSGGTEAFF
TRBJ1-2,TRBV20-1,.,.,TGCAGTGCCCCGGGGGATAATAACTATGGCTACACCTTC,CSAPGDNNYGYTF
TRBJ2-5,TRBV19,few,TRBD1,TGTGCCAGTAGTACGACAGGGGGAGTAGGGACCCAGTACTTC,CASSTTGGVGTQYF
TRBJ1-1,TRBV7-9,few,.,TGTGCCAGCAGCCCTCGGTTCGAGATCGGGCTCGGCACTGAAGCTTTCTTT,CASSPRFEIGLGTEAFF
TRBJ1-2,TRBV6-1,.,TRBD1,TGTGCCAGCACCCACACCAACAGGGGGCCTAACTATGGCTACACCTTC,CASTHTNRGPNYGYTF
TRBJ2-6,TRBV6-2/TRBV6-3,.,.,TGTGCCAGCAGTTACTCGGGGGGTTCTGGGGCCAACGTCCTGACTTTC,CASSYSGGSGANVLTF
TRBJ1-5,TRBV6-1,few,.,TGTGCCAGCAGTGAACCGGGACACCCGACGACCTATAGCAATCAGCCCCAGCATTTT,CASSEPGHPTTYSNQPQHF
TRBJ1-6,TRBV5-6,few,.,TGTGCCAGCAGCTCGACAGACCATAATTCACCCCTCCACTTT,CASSSTDHNSPLHF
TRBJ1-5,TRBV12-3/TRBV12-4,many,.,TGTGCCAGCAGTTTTTATCAGGAGGAACCAAGCAATCAGCCCCAGCATTTT,CASSFYQEEPSNQPQHF
TRBJ2-1,TRBV6-1,.,.,TGTGCCAGCAGGGACCCTGGGCAACCCTACGAGCAGTTCTTC,CASRDPGQPYEQFF
TRBJ2-3,TRBV11-2,.,.,TGTGCCAGCAGCTTAGTCGGCCTTATTGGGGATACGCAGTATTTT,CASSLVGLIGDTQYF
TRBJ2-1,TRBV2,.,TRBD2,TGTGCCAGCATGCGGACTAGCGGGGGTAATGAGCAGTTCTTC,CASMRTSGGNEQFF
TRBJ2-5,TRBV20-1,.,TRBD1,TGCAGTGCTAGGATACAGGGGGCCCAAGAGACCCAGTACTTC,CSARIQGAQETQYF
TRBJ2-5,TRBV4-1,.,TRBD2,TGCGCCAGCAGCCAGATAGGACTAGCGGACCAAGAGACCCAGTACTTC,CASSQIGLADQETQYF
TRBJ2-2,TRBV2,many,TRBD2,TGTGCCAGCAGCTGGACTAGCGGGAGTATAACCACCGGGGAGCTGTTTTTT,CASSWTSGSITTGELFF
TRBJ1-2,TRBV29-1,.,.,TGCAGCGATAATATCGGCAGGACTTATGGATCCGGCTACACCTTC,CSDNIGRTYGSGYTF
TRBJ2-2,TRBV6-5,many,.,TGTGCCAGCAGTTACCGAAGCACCGGGGAGCTGTTTTTT,CASSYRSTGELFF
TRBJ1-4,TRBV12-3/TRBV12-4,.,.,TGTGCCAGCAGAGTATCCCTTGGGGAAAAACTGTTTTTT,CASRVSLGEKLFF
TRBJ1-4,TRBV20-1,.,.,TGCAGTGCTAGTGGGGTGGATGAAAAACTGTTTTTT,CSASGVDEKLFF
TRBJ1-1,TRBV5-1,few,.,TGCGCCAGCAGCTTGGAGGTCGGCACTGAAGCTTTCTTT,CASSLEVGTEAFF
TRBJ1-6,TRBV5-1,once,.,TGCGCCAGCAGCTTGGAAGCATTCTCGGGTTCACCCCTCCACTTT,CASSLEAFSGSPLHF
TRBJ1-2,TRBV30,few,.,TGTGCCTGGAGTGTAGGAGGTGCCTATGGCTACACCTTC,CAWSVGGAYGYTF
TRBJ1-5,TRBV18,.,TRBD1,TGTGCCAGCTCACCGACAGGGGAGGGCAATCAGCCCCAGCATTTT,CASSPTGEGNQPQHF
TRBJ2-1,TRBV20-1,.,TRBD1,TGCAGTGCTAGCGGCCAGGGGGCGACAGGATACAATGAGCAGTTCTTC,CSASGQGATGYNEQFF
TRBJ1-1,TRBV20-1,.,TRBD1,TGCAGTGCTAGAGTTAGGGACAGGGACACTGAAGCTTTCTTT,CSARVRDRDTEAFF
TRBJ1-1,TRBV11-1,.,TRBD1,TGTGCCAGCAGCCGTCCCGGGACAGGGATGAACACTGAAGCTTTCTTT,CASSRPGTGMNTEAFF
TRBJ1-2,TRBV7-9,few,TRBD1,TGTGCCAGCAGCCCAATGGGGGGACAGGGACGTTTTAACTATGGCTACACCTTC,CASSPMGGQGRFNYGYTF
TRBJ2-2,TRBV6-1,.,.,TGTGCCAGCAGAGTGGGACCGCTAGCGAACACCGGGGAGCTGTTTTTT,CASRVGPLANTGELFF
TRBJ1-5,TRBV5-1,.,TRBD1,TGCGCCAGCAGCCCTACCCCCACAGGGGAAGGCCAGCCCCAGCATTTT,CASSPTPTGEGQPQHF
TRBJ1-2,TRBV6-5,.,.,TGTGCCAGCAGTTCTCAGGGAGGGAATGGCTACACCTTC,CASSSQGGNGYTF